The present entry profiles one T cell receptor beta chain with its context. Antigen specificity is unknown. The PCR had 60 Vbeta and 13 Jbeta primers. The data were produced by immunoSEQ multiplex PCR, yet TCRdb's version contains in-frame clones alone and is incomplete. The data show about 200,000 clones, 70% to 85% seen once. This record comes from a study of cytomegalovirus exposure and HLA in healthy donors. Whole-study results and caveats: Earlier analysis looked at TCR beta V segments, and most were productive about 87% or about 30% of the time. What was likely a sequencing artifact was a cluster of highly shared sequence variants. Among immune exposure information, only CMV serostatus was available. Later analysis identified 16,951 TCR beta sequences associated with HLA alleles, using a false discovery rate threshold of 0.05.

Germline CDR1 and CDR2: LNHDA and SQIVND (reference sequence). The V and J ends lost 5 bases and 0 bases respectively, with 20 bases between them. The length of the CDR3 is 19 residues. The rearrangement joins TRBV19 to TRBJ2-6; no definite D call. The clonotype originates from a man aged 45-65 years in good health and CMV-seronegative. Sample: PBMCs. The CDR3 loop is CASSLSFNIPSSGANVLTF. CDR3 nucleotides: TGTGCCAGTAGTTTGAGTTTTAACATTCCTAGCTCTGGGGCCAACGTCCTGACTTTC. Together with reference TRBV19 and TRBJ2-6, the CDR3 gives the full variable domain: DGGITQSPKYLFRKEGQNVTLSCEQNLNHDAMYWYRQDPGQGLRLIYYSQIVNDFQKGDIAEGYSVSREKKESFPLTVTSAQKNPTAFYLCASSLSFNIPSSGANVLTFGAGSRLTVL.